One and the same sample provided the 19 T cell receptor beta chains below, sequenced in a study of lymphopenia after photon versus proton radiotherapy. Only in-frame clones appear in the TCRdb table, and some are missing; sequencing was by immunoSEQ multiplex PCR. The data contain roughly 150,000 clones, approximately 86% of them singletons. The sample consisted of peripheral blood, taken from a patient treated with photon-based radiotherapy. Receptors were obtained from a man in his fifties or sixties with gastric cancer.

The chain is built from TRBV2 and TRBJ1-1; 7 bases line up with TRBD1. CDR1 SNHLY and CDR2 FYNNEI come from the germline V gene. After removal of 6 bases from V and 1 base from J, the junction contained 8 bases not matched to a gene. CDR3 length equals 15 residues. CDR3 sequence: CASRRDSYKNTEAFF. CDR3 sequence (DNA): TGTGCCAGCAGGCGGGACAGCTATAAGAACACTGAAGCTTTCTTT.

The chain is built from TRBV14 and TRBJ1-1; D possibly corresponds to TRBD1 (6 bases). V lost 2 bases to trimming and J lost 1 base, with 11 bases between them. The CDR3 has 15 residues. Germline CDR1 SGHDN, CDR2 FVKESK. This chain's CDR3 is CASSQRGAGNTEAFF. Here the CDR3 DNA reads TGTGCCAGCAGCCAACGGGGGGCAGGGAACACTGAAGCTTTCTTT.

The chain carries TRBV27 and TRBJ1-2; D may be TRBD1 (5 bases). The V gene's germline CDR1 is MNHEY and CDR2 SMNVEV (reference sequence). Trimming left V 0 bases short and J 4 bases short, with 12 bases between. CDR3 length: 15 amino acids. The CDR3 spells CASSLSGGPLYGYTF. The CDR3 DNA reads as TGTGCCAGCAGTTTATCTGGGGGTCCCCTCTATGGCTACACCTTC.

The rearrangement joins TRBV11-2 to TRBJ1-4; a possible D gene is TRBD1 (6 bases). V lost 0 bases and J 3 bases, leaving 11 bases between the germline ends. The CDR3 runs 16 residues. CDR1 and CDR2 from the germline V gene are SGHAT and FQNNGV. CDR3 amino acids: CASSLEGAKANEKLFF. CDR3 nucleotide sequence: TGTGCCAGCAGCTTAGAGGGGGCTAAGGCTAATGAAAAACTGTTTTTT.

The V call is TRBV5-1, the J call TRBJ2-3; possible D gene TRBD2, 6 bases. The CDR3 extends over 15 amino acids. With 4 bases removed from V and 1 base from J, the gap between germline ends came to 13 bases. Germline-derived CDR1 and CDR2 are SGHRS and YFSETQ. The CDR3 coding sequence is TGCGCCAGCAGCCCGTGGGGGGTCCGCACAGATACGCAGTATTTT. This translates into CASSPWGVRTDTQYF.

This chain connects TRBV9 to TRBJ1-1; TRBD1 might be the D (5 bases). This CDR3 is 14 amino acids long. The V gene's germline CDR1 is SGDLS and CDR2 YYNGEE. Trimming took off 4 bases at V and 0 bases at J, with 10 bases between the two ends. CDR3 loop: CASSPGPLNTEAFF. The CDR3 DNA sequence: TGTGCCAGCAGCCCGGGACCCCTGAACACTGAAGCTTTCTTT.

A remark on this clone: Other DNA sequences within the sample encode an identical CDR3. The rearrangement links TRBV9 to TRBJ2-5; maybe TRBD1 (6 bases). The CDR3 contains 14 residues. Germline lookup yields CDR1 SGDLS and CDR2 YYNGEE. Deletions cut 0 bases from V and 4 bases from J, with 10 bases between. The CDR3 region has the DNA TGTGCCAGCAGCGTAGGACAGGCGGGAGAGACCCAGTACTTC. Its translation is CASSVGQAGETQYF.

The rearrangement links TRBV6-6 to TRBJ2-7; D remains unclear. The germline CDR1 and CDR2 sequences are MNHNY and SVGAGI (reference sequence). V lost 0 bases to trimming and J lost 6 bases, with 6 bases between them. The length of the CDR3 is 12 residues. CDR3 DNA sequence: TGTGCCAGCAGTTACTCGAAGGGCGAGCAGTACTTC. Translated: CASSYSKGEQYF.

The chain links TRBV23-1 to TRBJ1-2; D is perhaps TRBD1 (6 bases). TRBV23-1 counts as an open reading frame of uncertain function. Deletions cut 2 bases from V and 6 bases from J, with 22 bases between. The CDR3 is 17 amino acids. For the CDR3, the DNA is TGCGCCAGCAGTCAACGGAGGGGGGCAGGGGAGGGAAATGGCTACACCTTC. This codes for CASSQRRGAGEGNGYTF.

J is TRBJ2-7 and V is TRBV4-1; a weak D match, TRBD2 (5 bases). Trimming pared 0 bases from V and 2 bases from J, leaving 11 bases between. The germline V gene has CDR1 MGHRA and CDR2 YSYEKL. The CDR3 covers 15 residues. CDR3 amino acids: CASSQDEGRTYEQYF. CDR3 sequence (DNA): TGCGCCAGCAGCCAAGATGAGGGAAGAACCTACGAGCAGTACTTC.

The chain couples TRBV27 to TRBJ2-4; tentatively, D is TRBD1 (6 bases). The CDR3 covers 12 residues. Germline V gives CDR1 MNHEY, CDR2 SMNVEV (reference sequence). The V and J ends lost 8 bases and 8 bases respectively, with 13 bases between them. The CDR3 loop reads CASATNRDIQYF. The CDR3, as DNA: TGTGCCAGCGCTACTAACAGGGACATTCAGTACTTC.

V is TRBV30 and J is TRBJ1-2, with D perhaps matching TRBD1 (6 bases). The germline V gene encodes CDR1 GTSNPN and CDR2 SVGIG (reference sequence). V was cut by 4 bases and J by 4 bases, with 10 bases left in between. This CDR3 comprises 12 residues. CDR3 coding DNA: TGTGCCTGGACGGGGGGGGCCTATGGCTACACCTTC. Residues: CAWTGGAYGYTF.

This chain joins TRBV28 and TRBJ1-5; 8 bases line up with TRBD1. CDR1 and CDR2 (germline): MDHEN, SYDVKM. Trimming removed 1 base from V and 9 bases from J; junction bases left unmatched: 8. This CDR3 has 15 amino acids. CDR3 residues: CASSLSSQGARPQHF. The CDR3 DNA sequence: TGTGCCAGCAGTTTATCGAGCCAGGGGGCGCGGCCCCAGCATTTT.

This chain uses TRBV28 with TRBJ1-2, with TRBD1 as a possible D gene (5 bases). The CDR3 is 12 amino acids. Trimming removed 8 bases at V and 2 bases at J, with 9 bases between. Germline V lookup: CDR1 MDHEN, CDR2 SYDVKM. The CDR3 nucleotides are TGTGCCAGCGGGGCCACGAACTATGGCTACACCTTC. Amino acid sequence: CASGATNYGYTF.

The chain couples TRBV29-1 to TRBJ2-7, with TRBD2 identical over 11 bases. The germline V gene encodes CDR1 SQVTM and CDR2 ANQGSEA. J lost 5 bases, V lost 3 bases, and 3 bases had no gene match. The CDR3 sequence is 13 residues long. CDR3 residues: CSVETSGIDEQYF. CDR3 in DNA: TGCAGCGTTGAGACTAGCGGGATTGACGAGCAGTACTTC.

The V call is TRBV18, the J call TRBJ2-7; 9 bases fit TRBD2. The CDR3 is 14 amino acids. V gave up 8 bases and J gave up 5 bases; unmatched junction bases: 10. The germline V gene has CDR1 KGHSH and CDR2 LQKENI. The CDR3 reads CASTRGSGRDEQYF. CDR3 nucleotide sequence: TGTGCCAGCACCCGGGGTAGCGGGAGAGACGAGCAGTACTTC.

The chain has TRBV19 and TRBJ2-7, with 14 bases aligning to TRBD2. The V gene end was trimmed by 5 bases and the J gene end by 3 bases; junction bases not matched to a gene: 6. CDR1 is LNHDA, CDR2 SQIVND, per germline (reference sequence). There are 16 residues in the CDR3. As DNA, the CDR3 is TGTGCCAGTAGTGCTGGGACTAGCGGGGGCCTCTACGAGCAGTACTTC. This translates into CASSAGTSGGLYEQYF.

The chain links TRBV6-5 to TRBJ1-5; maybe TRBD1 (6 bases). Germline lookup yields CDR1 MNHEY and CDR2 SVGAGI. The CDR3 length is 14 residues. The germline V and J ends were trimmed by 0 bases and 5 bases, with 8 bases remaining between them. CDR3 sequence: CASSYSGAHQPQHF. CDR3 bases: TGTGCCAGCAGTTACTCGGGGGCCCATCAGCCCCAGCATTTT.

This clone has more than one count but fewer than ten. V is TRBV30 and J is TRBJ2-1; 14 positions agree with TRBD2. Germline CDR1 reads GTSNPN; CDR2 reads SVGIG (reference sequence). V trimming: 3 bases; J trimming: 15 bases; junction bases outside the gene matches: 4. This CDR3 is 12 amino acids long. CDR3 region: CAWRGLAGAPFF. The DNA for the CDR3 is TGTGCCTGGAGGGGACTAGCGGGAGCCCCGTTCTTC.